These 18 T cell receptor beta chains originate from one sample sequenced in a study of a mutant IDH1 vaccine in newly diagnosed glioma. Data came from immunoSEQ multiplex PCR; TCRdb stores just in-frame clones and leaves some out. The data contain 50,000 to 70,000 clones, approximately 81% of them singletons. The antigens these receptors bind are not known. As for time point: week 35, safety follow-up. Vaccination comprised doses that each held 300 ug of mutant IDH1 20-mer peptide, plus topical imiquimod. The specimen comprised PBMCs, sampled from a glioma patient whose treatment included an IDH1 peptide vaccine. The receptor source for this set is a man aged 30 to 45 with glioma.

J is TRBJ2-5 and V is TRBV5-4; D is undetermined. CDR1 and CDR2 from the germline V gene are SGHNT and YYREEE (reference sequence). The CDR3 totals 15 residues. Deletions cut 1 base from V and 3 bases from J, with 13 bases between. CDR3 sequence: CASSLRLWIEETQYF. CDR3 nucleotide sequence: TGTGCCAGCAGCTTGCGGCTCTGGATCGAAGAGACCCAGTACTTC.

The chain is built from TRBV6-5 and TRBJ1-3; weak D call: TRBD1 (6 bases). The CDR3 has 16 residues. Per the germline V gene, CDR1 is MNHEY and CDR2 is SVGAGI. V lost 0 bases to trimming and J lost 4 bases, with 13 bases between them. Written as DNA, the CDR3 is TGTGCCAGCAGTTACTCTCACAGGGCGTACGGAAACACCATATATTTT. Translation gives CASSYSHRAYGNTIYF.

This clone was seen just once. The chain combines TRBV6-6 with TRBJ2-1, with TRBD1 as a possible D gene (5 bases). Trimming took off 7 bases at V and 4 bases at J, with 14 bases between the two ends. In germline, CDR1 is MNHNY, CDR2 SVGAGI (reference sequence). The CDR3 extends over 14 amino acids. The CDR3 DNA is TGTGCCAGCACCCCGGCCGACAGTTACAATGAGCAGTTCTTC. Protein sequence: CASTPADSYNEQFF.

The chain joins TRBV15 to TRBJ1-6; possible D gene TRBD1, 5 bases. V was cut by 3 bases and J by 7 bases, with 19 bases left in between. The CDR3 extends over 17 amino acids. Per germline, CDR1 LNHNV and CDR2 YYDKDF (reference sequence). The CDR3 region is CATSSAERSWGNSPLHF. DNA of the CDR3: TGTGCCACCAGCAGCGCTGAACGGAGCTGGGGGAATTCACCCCTCCACTTT.

This rearrangement joins TRBV6-1 to TRBJ2-4, with 8 bases matching TRBD1. Germline V lookup: CDR1 MNHNS, CDR2 SASEGT. The CDR3 is made up of 15 amino acids. V trimming: 11 bases; J trimming: 3 bases; junction bases outside the gene matches: 12. In DNA form, the CDR3 reads TGTGCCGGTCGACCAGGGGGCTCAGGCAAAAACATTCAGTACTTC. Translated: CAGRPGGSGKNIQYF.

The rearrangement uses TRBV27 and TRBJ2-7, with 7 bases aligning to TRBD1. J was trimmed by 4 bases and V by 7 bases; bases with no gene match: 16. CDR1 and CDR2 from the germline V gene are MNHEY and SMNVEV (reference sequence). This CDR3 has 16 residues. This CDR3 is CASILKGTDPVYEQYF. The DNA of the CDR3 is TGTGCCAGCATTCTAAAAGGGACAGACCCAGTATACGAGCAGTACTTC.

The chain links TRBV5-1 to TRBJ2-7, with 9 nucleotides matching TRBD1. V shed 1 base, J shed 1 base, and the junction held 3 bases outside the gene matches. Per germline, CDR1 SGHRS and CDR2 YFSETQ. CDR3 length: 15 amino acids. In DNA form, the CDR3 reads TGCGCCAGCAGCTTGTCCGGGACAGGGTCCTACGAGCAGTACTTC. This encodes CASSLSGTGSYEQYF.

This rearrangement joins TRBV20-1 to TRBJ2-2, with D hard to call. This CDR3 has 11 residues. V was shortened by 4 bases and J by 8 bases, with 8 bases between the two germline ends. CDR1 and CDR2 (germline): DFQATT, SNEGSKA (reference sequence). CDR3 sequence: CSAKWRGELFF. The CDR3 DNA follows: TGCAGTGCTAAATGGCGGGGGGAGCTGTTTTTT.

The rearrangement joins TRBV19 to TRBJ1-1, with a weak D call TRBD1 (5 bases). CDR1 and CDR2 from the germline V gene are LNHDA and SQIVND (reference sequence). The CDR3 consists of 13 residues. V shed 2 bases and J shed 11 bases, with 15 bases lying between them. The CDR3 DNA sequence: TGTGCCAGTAGTATAAGGGGTCGAACAGCGGCTTTCTTT. Translated: CASSIRGRTAAFF.

The gene calls are TRBV10-1 and TRBJ2-6; D gene ambiguous. This CDR3 contains 12 residues. V was clipped by 2 bases and J by 9 bases, with 5 bases between them. Germline V gene lookup returns CDR1 WNHNN and CDR2 SYGVQD (reference sequence). The CDR3 protein is CASSEPLNVLTF. CDR3 in DNA: TGCGCCAGCAGTGAGCCCCTCAACGTCCTGACTTTC.

CDR3 in amino acids: CASHLGSDYSGNTIYF. For the CDR3, the DNA is TGTGCCAGCCACCTCGGGAGTGATTACTCTGGAAACACCATATATTTT. The chain has TRBV5-6 and TRBJ1-3; D call uncertain. This CDR3 contains 16 residues. Germline values: CDR1 SGHDT, CDR2 YYEEEE. The V gene lost 7 bases and the J gene lost 0 bases, with 17 bases spanning the gap.

V gene TRBV7-9 combines with J gene TRBJ2-7, with D unclear. The CDR3 is 11 amino acids. V was trimmed by 4 bases and J by 4 bases, leaving 5 bases between them. Per germline, CDR1 SEHNR and CDR2 FQNEAQ (reference sequence). CDR3 in DNA: TGTGCCAGCAGCTCCTTTTACGAGCAGTACTTC. This encodes CASSSFYEQYF.

In its sample, this clone was seen once. The rearrangement joins TRBV19 to TRBJ2-7; 7 bases match TRBD1. This CDR3 comprises 15 residues. The germline CDR1 and CDR2 sequences are LNHDA and SQIVND (reference sequence). V trimming: 0 bases; J trimming: 0 bases; junction bases outside the gene matches: 2. The CDR3 DNA is TGTGCCAGTAGTATAGAGGACAGGAGCTCCTACGAGCAGTACTTC. This gives the protein CASSIEDRSSYEQYF.

This chain links TRBV7-9 with TRBJ2-2; 8 bases agree with TRBD1. This CDR3 is built from 14 residues. The trim removed 5 bases at V and 9 bases at J, leaving 8 bases unmatched. The germline gives CDR1 SEHNR, CDR2 FQNEAQ (reference sequence). The CDR3 loop is CASSPGQGRRELFF. CDR3 sequence (DNA): TGTGCCAGCAGCCCCGGACAGGGCAGACGGGAGCTGTTTTTT.

Only one count was recorded for this clone. V gene TRBV5-6 combines with J gene TRBJ1-6; perhaps TRBD1 as D (6 bases). This CDR3 comprises 12 residues. Looked up from germline, CDR1 is SGHDT and CDR2 is YYEEEE. V gave up 1 base and J gave up 16 bases, with 12 bases separating them. Here the CDR3 DNA reads TGTGCCAGCAGCTTGAAGGGACAAAATCTCCACTTT. Translation gives CASSLKGQNLHF.

This clone appeared once. The chain carries TRBV5-4 and TRBJ2-7; tentatively, D is TRBD1 or TRBD2 (8 bases each). Trimming pared 4 bases from V and 7 bases from J, leaving 18 bases between. Germline V gene data show CDR1 as SGHNT and CDR2 as YYREEE (reference sequence). The CDR3 totals 14 residues. CDR3 sequence reads: CASSPRTGTREQYF. The CDR3 coding sequence is TGTGCCAGCAGCCCCAGGACAGGGACTAGGGAGCAGTACTTC. The full variable domain, in which reference TRBV5-4 and TRBJ2-7 provide the parts outside the CDR3, is ETGVTQSPTHLIKTRGQQVTLRCSSQSGHNTVSWYQQALGQGPQFIFQYYREEENGRGNFPPRFSGLQFPNYSSELNVNALELDDSALYLCASSPRTGTREQYFGPGTRLTVT.

The gene calls are TRBV4-1 and TRBJ2-1, with D tentatively TRBD2 (5 bases). Germline V gene data show CDR1 as MGHRA and CDR2 as YSYEKL. There are 13 residues in the CDR3. V was clipped by 3 bases and J by 7 bases, with 10 bases between them. The CDR3 coding sequence is TGCGCCAGCAGCCAGCCAACTAGGAATGAGCAGTTCTTC. Translated, it gives CASSQPTRNEQFF.

The chain employs TRBV27 and TRBJ1-2; D might be TRBD1 (6 bases). Germline V lookup: CDR1 MNHEY, CDR2 SMNVEV (reference sequence). V dropped 7 bases and J dropped 3 bases, with 18 bases sitting between them. This CDR3 comprises 15 residues. Here the CDR3 reads CASTPRGQGDYGYTF. CDR3 nucleotide sequence: TGTGCCAGCACCCCCAGGGGTCAGGGTGACTATGGCTACACCTTC.